These 13 T cell receptor beta chains came from one sample sequenced in a study of sequential checkpoint blockade in melanoma (dated by TCRdb to the late 2010s). The library was built by means of the immunoSEQ multiplex PCR assay. Entries here come from immuneACCESS through TCRdb and include only in-frame sequences with V and J called. Some clones fail to appear in such tables; in the studies checked, an unresolved V gene covers under half of the shortfall, and the cause of the remainder is unknown. This sample comprises 15,000 to 20,000 clones, around 68% of them detected only once. Clones ranked in the top ten supply 15% to 20% of the sample. Sample treatment or condition, as interpreted from the label and publication: randomized to nivolumab then ipilimumab (arm A) or the reverse (arm B). This material consisted of CD8+ T cells sorted from blood (inferred from file names), taken from a patient given nivolumab and ipilimumab in sequence. These receptors were obtained from a human donor with melanoma.

The V call is TRBV9, the J call TRBJ1-5; TRBD1 agrees at 8 bases. V shed 4 bases and J 0 bases; nucleotides not matched to a gene: 3. Per the germline V gene, CDR1 is SGDLS and CDR2 is YYNGEE. The CDR3 extends over 15 amino acids. The CDR3 loop is CASSLTGASNQPQHF. CDR3 nucleotide sequence: TGTGCCAGCAGCTTGACAGGGGCTAGCAATCAGCCCCAGCATTTT.

V gene TRBV7-6 combines with J gene TRBJ2-7; TRBD1 aligns across 10 bases. Losses at the gene ends were 5 bases for V and 5 bases for J; bases not matched to a gene: 9. Germline V CDR1 and CDR2: SGHVS, FNYEAQ. The CDR3 is made up of 15 amino acids. The CDR3 DNA is TGTGCCAGCAGCCTAGGGACAGGGGAGTTGAACGAGCAGTACTTC. Protein: CASSLGTGELNEQYF. The full variable domain, rest sourced from reference TRBV7-6 and TRBJ2-7, is GAGVSQSPRYKVTKRGQDVALRCDPISGHVSLYWYRQALGQGPEFLTYFNYEAQQDKSGLPNDRFSAERPEGSISTLTIQRTEQRDSAMYRCASSLGTGELNEQYFGPGTRLTVT.

V and J are TRBV4-3 and TRBJ2-7; D gene unclear. Germline V lookup: CDR1 LGHNA, CDR2 YSLEER. CDR3 length: 17 amino acids. The V gene lost 0 bases and the J gene lost 0 bases, with 15 bases spanning the gap. The CDR3 loop reads CASSQDTKSATSYEQYF. The CDR3, as DNA: TGCGCCAGCAGCCAAGATACGAAGAGCGCCACCTCCTACGAGCAGTACTTC.

The chain carries TRBV4-1 and TRBJ2-7; D may be TRBD2 (5 bases). From germline, CDR1 is MGHRA and CDR2 YSYEKL. The V gene lost 1 base and the J gene lost 4 bases, with 11 bases spanning the gap. This CDR3 has 14 amino acids. The CDR3 reads CASSQVPSSYEQYF. As DNA, the CDR3 is TGCGCCAGCAGCCAAGTCCCTAGCTCTTACGAGCAGTACTTC.

The chain employs TRBV29-1 and TRBJ2-5; 7 bases are shared with TRBD1. This CDR3 contains 11 residues. CDR1 is SQVTM, CDR2 ANQGSEA, per germline. The trim removed 8 bases at V and 6 bases at J, leaving 6 bases unmatched. The CDR3 reads CSSNRGQTQYF. CDR3 bases: TGCAGCTCCAACAGGGGACAGACCCAGTACTTC.

V and J are TRBV4-1 and TRBJ1-5, with 7 bases lining up with TRBD1. The CDR3 is 13 residues long. Germline trimming cut 4 bases from V and 5 bases from J; bases unmatched to any gene: 2. Per germline, CDR1 MGHRA and CDR2 YSYEKL. This CDR3 is CASSPTGDQPQHF. The CDR3 DNA reads TGCGCCAGCAGCCCAACAGGGGATCAGCCCCAGCATTTT.

This clone was counted only a few times. This likely stems from a read error, as it lies one base from a far larger clone. The V and J genes are TRBV6-5 and TRBJ1-2; D is unclear. CDR1 is MNHEY, CDR2 SVGAGI, per germline. There are 11 residues in the CDR3. Between the trimmed V and J ends, which lost 9 bases and 4 bases, there was a span of 9 bases. The CDR3 region is CASRGAYGYTF. The CDR3 region has the DNA TGTGCCAGTCGAGGTGCCTATGGCTACACCTTC.

This chain uses TRBV7-9 with TRBJ2-2; D remains unclear. Germline assignment: CDR1 SEHNR and CDR2 FQNEAQ (reference sequence). V gave up 5 bases and J gave up 2 bases, with 6 bases separating them. This CDR3 region has 13 residues. The CDR3 region is CASSPFNTGELFF. The CDR3 DNA reads TGTGCCAGCAGCCCCTTCAACACCGGGGAGCTGTTTTTT.

The V call is TRBV6-5, the J call TRBJ2-5; D is possibly TRBD1 (6 bases). CDR1 and CDR2 (germline): MNHEY, SVGAGI. V lost 6 bases and J lost 0, with 14 bases in between. This CDR3 contains 15 residues. CDR3 coding DNA: TGTGCCAGCAGGTTCTACCGGGACAACCAAGAGACCCAGTACTTC. This encodes CASRFYRDNQETQYF.

This clone has only one observation. This chain connects TRBV6-1 to TRBJ2-7, with 9 bases that match TRBD1. The CDR3 length is 14 residues. After removal of 2 bases from V and 6 bases from J, the junction contained 5 bases not matched to a gene. Germline-derived CDR1 and CDR2 are MNHNS and SASEGT. The CDR3 DNA is TGTGCCAGCAGTGAAACCGGGACAGGGTTCGAGCAGTACTTC. Protein sequence: CASSETGTGFEQYF.

A single count supports this clone. CDR3 nucleotides: TGCGCCAGCAGCTTGGTGTCGGGGGACGGACTGAATGAGCAGTTCTTC. Protein product: CASSLVSGDGLNEQFF. The chain links TRBV5-1 to TRBJ2-1; TRBD2 is a possible D gene (6 bases). The CDR3 spans 16 residues. CDR1 is SGHRS, CDR2 YFSETQ, per germline. V was shortened by 0 bases and J by 7 bases, with 17 bases between the two germline ends. The full variable domain, completed using reference TRBV5-1 and TRBJ2-1, is KAGVTQTPRYLIKTRGQQVTLSCSPISGHRSVSWYQQTPGQGLQFLFEYFSETQRNKGNFPGRFSGRQFSNSRSEMNVSTLELGDSALYLCASSLVSGDGLNEQFFGPGTRLTVL.

This clone has only a few counts. J is TRBJ1-1 and V is TRBV25-1; TRBD1 matches 11 bases. Germline lookup yields CDR1 MGHDK and CDR2 SYGVNS. The CDR3 loop spans 15 amino acids. V gave up 5 bases and J gave up 7 bases; unmatched junction bases: 9. The CDR3 nucleotides read TGTGCCAGCAGTCCTTCGGACAGGGGGCTCGGTGAAGCTTTCTTT. Translation gives CASSPSDRGLGEAFF. The full variable domain, rest sourced from reference TRBV25-1 and TRBJ1-1, is EADIYQTPRYLVIGTGKKITLECSQTMGHDKMYWYQQDPGMELHLIHYSYGVNSTEKGDLSSESTVSRIRTEHFPLTLESARPSHTSQYLCASSPSDRGLGEAFFGQGTRLTVV.

The chain uses TRBV10-2 and TRBJ1-1; D uncertain. The CDR3 loop spans 15 amino acids. Trimming removed 0 bases at V and 4 bases at J, with 12 bases between. CDR1 WSHSY and CDR2 SAAADI come from the germline V gene. As DNA, the CDR3 is TGCGCCAGCAGTGAGTCGATGCCCCGGAGCACTGAAGCTTTCTTT. Protein product: CASSESMPRSTEAFF.